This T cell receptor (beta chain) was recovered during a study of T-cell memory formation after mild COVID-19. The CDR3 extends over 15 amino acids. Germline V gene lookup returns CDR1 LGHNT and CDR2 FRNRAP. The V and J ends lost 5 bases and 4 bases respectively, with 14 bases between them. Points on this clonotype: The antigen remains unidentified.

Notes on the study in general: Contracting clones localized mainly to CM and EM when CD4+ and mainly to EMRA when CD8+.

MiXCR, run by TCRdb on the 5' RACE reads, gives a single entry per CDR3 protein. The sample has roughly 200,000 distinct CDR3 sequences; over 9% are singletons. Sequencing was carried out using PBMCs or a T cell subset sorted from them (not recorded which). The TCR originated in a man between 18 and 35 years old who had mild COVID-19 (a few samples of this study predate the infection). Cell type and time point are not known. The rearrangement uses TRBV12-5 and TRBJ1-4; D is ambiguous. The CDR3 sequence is CASGTKGVSNEKLFF. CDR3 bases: TGTGCTAGTGGTACCAAGGGAGTCAGTAATGAAAAACTGTTTTTT.